A selection of T cell receptor beta chains follows, all from one sample in a study of blood T cell repertoires in COVID-19. Assay: immunoSEQ multiplex PCR; the TCRdb copy retains only in-frame clones and omits some. The table includes some 250,000 clones, 80% to 90% detected once. Sequenced material: PBMCs or T cells enriched from blood (not recorded which). Receptors originate from a man in his forties or fifties who had recovered from COVID-19. Both conserved end residues are part of each CDR3. D genes are given only for firm matches. Only some rows state a clone size, as once, few, many or a class for expanded clones.

DNA	CDR3	size	V	J	D
TGCGCCAGCAGCTTGGGGACATCTAACTATGGCTACACCTTC	CASSLGTSNYGYTF	NA	TRBV5-1	TRBJ1-2	NA
TGTGCCAGCAGCCTGGGACTAGCGGGAGTGGAGCAGTTCTTC	CASSLGLAGVEQFF	NA	TRBV7-2	TRBJ2-1	TRBD2
TGTGCCAGCAGTTGGACACTGTTCTATGGCTACACCTTC	CASSWTLFYGYTF	medium-sized	TRBV12-3/TRBV12-4	TRBJ1-2	NA
TGTGCCAGCAGCCCCACCTACGAGCAGTACTTC	CASSPTYEQYF	few	TRBV28	TRBJ2-7	NA
TGTGCCAGCAGTCAATCAGGGGGCCTAACGGACATTCAGTACTTC	CASSQSGGLTDIQYF	once	TRBV28	TRBJ2-4	TRBD1
TGTGCCAGCAGCCAAGTTCTTGCGGGGGGGCCCGAGCAGTACTTC	CASSQVLAGGPEQYF	NA	TRBV3-1/TRBV3-2	TRBJ2-7	TRBD2
TGCAGCGTAGTGGGACACCCCAACACTGAAGCTTTCTTT	CSVVGHPNTEAFF	few	TRBV29-1	TRBJ1-1	NA
TGTGCCAGCGCGGGACAGGGGAACACTGAAGCTTTCTTT	CASAGQGNTEAFF	NA	TRBV27	TRBJ1-1	TRBD1
TGCAGCGTTGAAGTAGCGCCTACAGATACGCAGTATTTT	CSVEVAPTDTQYF	NA	TRBV29-1	TRBJ2-3	NA
TGTGCCAGCAGCCACAGGGGGGACTCCTACGAGCAGTACTTC	CASSHRGDSYEQYF	NA	TRBV3-1/TRBV3-2	TRBJ2-7	NA
TGTGCCAGCAGCAACCCCGGGGGGTATTCACCCCTCCACTTT	CASSNPGGYSPLHF	NA	TRBV14	TRBJ1-6	NA
TGTGCCAGCAGTTTATTAGGGGGTCTAGAGCAGTACTTC	CASSLLGGLEQYF	NA	TRBV28	TRBJ2-7	NA
TGCGCCAGCGGCGACGGGGGGGCTCTCGGAAACACCATATATTTT	CASGDGGALGNTIYF	NA	TRBV5-1	TRBJ1-3	NA
TGTGCCAGCAGCCAAGGGGGGGGCTATAATTCACCCCTCCACTTT	CASSQGGGYNSPLHF	NA	TRBV14	TRBJ1-6	NA
TGTGCCAGCAGCTTATCGGCTCAGGGGGCGGTCACTGAAGCTTTCTTT	CASSLSAQGAVTEAFF	NA	TRBV11-2	TRBJ1-1	TRBD1
TGTGCCAGCAGCCACCATAGCGTTGAAACAGATACGCAGTATTTT	CASSHHSVETDTQYF	NA	TRBV3-1/TRBV3-2	TRBJ2-3	NA
TGCAGTGCTAGTCGGGGACAGGCCAATGAGCAGTTCTTC	CSASRGQANEQFF	few	TRBV20-1	TRBJ2-1	TRBD1
TGCGCCAGCAGGTTGGGACTAGCGGGACCCAACACCGGGGAGCTGTTTTTT	CASRLGLAGPNTGELFF	NA	TRBV5-1	TRBJ2-2	TRBD2
TGCGCCAGCAGGCAATCCCTAGCAACCCCCTACAATGAGCAGTTCTTC	CASRQSLATPYNEQFF	once	TRBV5-1	TRBJ2-1	NA
TGTGCCAGCAGCTTGCGTAGCGGGGGGTTCAACTCCTACAATGAGCAGTTCTTC	CASSLRSGGFNSYNEQFF	NA	TRBV11-3	TRBJ2-1	TRBD2
TGTGCCAGTAGTTTTTCAGGGGAGCTATCGAAGGCTTTCTTT	CASSFSGELSKAFF	NA	TRBV19	TRBJ1-1	NA
TGTGCCAGCAGCGGGACAGGGGGCTCTGGGGCCAACGTCCTGACTTTC	CASSGTGGSGANVLTF	NA	TRBV7-3	TRBJ2-6	TRBD1
TGTGCCAGCAGTTACGGAGGGTCTGGAAACACCATATATTTT	CASSYGGSGNTIYF	NA	TRBV6-2/TRBV6-3	TRBJ1-3	NA
TGTGCCAGCAACCCTGGGGGGGTTTACACCTTC	CASNPGGVYTF	NA	TRBV7-2	TRBJ1-2	NA
TGTGCCAGCTCACCACTAAGCCGAACCTCCTACAATGAGCAGTTCTTC	CASSPLSRTSYNEQFF	NA	TRBV18	TRBJ2-1	NA
TGTGCCAGCAGCTTACCGGCTAGCGGGAGCAATGAGCAGTTCTTC	CASSLPASGSNEQFF	NA	TRBV7-6	TRBJ2-1	TRBD2
TGTGCCAGCAGCCAACAGGGGGCAGTAAAACTGTTTTTT	CASSQQGAVKLFF	few	TRBV3-1/TRBV3-2	TRBJ1-4	TRBD1
TGTGCCAGCAGCCACCGTCACCACTCCTCAGAAGCTTTCTTT	CASSHRHHSSEAFF	NA	TRBV7-2	TRBJ1-1	NA
TGTGCCAGCAGTTACACGACCTCGGACAGGGACCAAGAGACCCAGTACTTC	CASSYTTSDRDQETQYF	NA	TRBV6-2/TRBV6-3	TRBJ2-5	TRBD1
TGTGCCAGCAGCGTAGGGTACAGGGCCACTGAAGCTTTCTTT	CASSVGYRATEAFF	few	TRBV9	TRBJ1-1	NA
TGCAGCGTTTATGACAATAACTATGGCTACACCTTC	CSVYDNNYGYTF	few	TRBV29-1	TRBJ1-2	NA
TGTGCCAGCATAAGGACAGGGGGCTATGGCTACACCTTC	CASIRTGGYGYTF	NA	TRBV28	TRBJ1-2	TRBD1
TGTGCCAGCATACGACTAGCGGGGGGGCCCGTCAATGAGCAGTTCTTC	CASIRLAGGPVNEQFF	NA	TRBV7-9	TRBJ2-1	TRBD2
TGTGCCAGCAGGGTTAGGAGCTCTGGGGCCAACGTCCTGACTTTC	CASRVRSSGANVLTF	NA	TRBV7-8	TRBJ2-6	NA
TGTGCCAGCAGCTTACAGGGGGCTGGCACTGAAGCTTTCTTT	CASSLQGAGTEAFF	NA	TRBV7-6	TRBJ1-1	TRBD1
TGTGCCAGCAGCTATCTAAGGGGAGAGACCCAGTACTTC	CASSYLRGETQYF	NA	TRBV6-5	TRBJ2-5	NA
TGTGCCAGCAGTGACCCAAGGCGGACAGGGGGCAAAAACATTCAGTACTTC	CASSDPRRTGGKNIQYF	NA	TRBV25-1	TRBJ2-4	TRBD1
TGTGCCACCAGTGATTTGGAGGTCGGGGAGCTGTTTTTT	CATSDLEVGELFF	NA	TRBV24-1	TRBJ2-2	NA
TGCGCCAGCAGATCGGGGACTAGTAGGGAGACCCAGTACTTC	CASRSGTSRETQYF	once	TRBV5-1	TRBJ2-5	TRBD2
TGTGCCAGCAGCCTTACTAGAAGCTCCTACAATGAGCAGTTCTTC	CASSLTRSSYNEQFF	NA	TRBV7-2	TRBJ2-1	NA
TGCGCCAGCAGCCTCGGGACTAGCGGGGGCGCAGATACGCAGTATTTT	CASSLGTSGGADTQYF	NA	TRBV5-1	TRBJ2-3	TRBD2